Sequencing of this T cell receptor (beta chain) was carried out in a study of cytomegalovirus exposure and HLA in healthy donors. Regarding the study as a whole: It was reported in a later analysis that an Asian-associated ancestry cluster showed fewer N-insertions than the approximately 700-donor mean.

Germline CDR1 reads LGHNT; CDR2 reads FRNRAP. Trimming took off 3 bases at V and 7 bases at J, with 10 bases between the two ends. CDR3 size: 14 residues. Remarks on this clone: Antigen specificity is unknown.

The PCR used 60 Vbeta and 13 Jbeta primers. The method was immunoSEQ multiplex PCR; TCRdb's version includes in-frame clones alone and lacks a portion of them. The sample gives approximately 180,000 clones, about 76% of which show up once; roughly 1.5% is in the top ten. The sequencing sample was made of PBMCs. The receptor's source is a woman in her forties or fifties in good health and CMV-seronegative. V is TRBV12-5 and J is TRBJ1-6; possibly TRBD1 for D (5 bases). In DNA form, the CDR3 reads TGTGCTAGTGGTTTTCCCTCAGGGAATTCACCCCTCCACTTT. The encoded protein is CASGFPSGNSPLHF.